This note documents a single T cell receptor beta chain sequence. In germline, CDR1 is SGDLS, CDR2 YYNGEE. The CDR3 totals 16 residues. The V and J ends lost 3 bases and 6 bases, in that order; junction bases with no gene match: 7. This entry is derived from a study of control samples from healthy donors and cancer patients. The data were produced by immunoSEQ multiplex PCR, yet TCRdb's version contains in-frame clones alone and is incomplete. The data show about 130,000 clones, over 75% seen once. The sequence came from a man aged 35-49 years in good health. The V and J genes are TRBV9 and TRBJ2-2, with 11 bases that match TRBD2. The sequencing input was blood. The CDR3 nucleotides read TGTGCCAGCAGCGCCCCTAGCGGGGGGAGGGCCGGGGAGCTGTTTTTT. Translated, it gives CASSAPSGGRAGELFF.